The rows below give T cell receptor beta chains drawn from one sample of a study of cytomegalovirus exposure and HLA in healthy donors. Clones were sequenced by immunoSEQ multiplex PCR, and TCRdb holds only the in-frame ones, with some missing. This sample contains around 100,000 clones. The sample consisted of PBMCs. All receptors come from a middle-aged man in good health and CMV-seropositive. Both conserved end residues are part of each CDR3. Fields, in order: V gene, J gene, D gene, CDR3 length, CDR3 DNA, CDR3 protein. The D gene is left open where the match is weak.

TRBV19,TRBJ2-7,.,14,TGTGCCAGTAATGACGACGGGAGCTCCTACGAGCAGTACTTC,CASNDDGSSYEQYF
TRBV25-1,TRBJ2-7,TRBD2,12,TGTGCCACCCCCGGGACTAGCGGCGAGCAGTACTTC,CATPGTSGEQYF
TRBV7-8,TRBJ2-7,TRBD1,16,TGTGCCAGCAGCTTAGAGTCCGGGACAGGTTCCTACGAGCAGTACTTC,CASSLESGTGSYEQYF
TRBV29-1,TRBJ2-7,TRBD1,14,TGCAGCGTTGAAACAGGGGATGGGGCCTACGAGCAGTACTTC,CSVETGDGAYEQYF
TRBV6-1,TRBJ2-7,.,16,TGTGCCAGCAGTGATGAGGGTAGGAGGCGTACCTACGAGCAGTACTTC,CASSDEGRRRTYEQYF
TRBV28,TRBJ2-3,.,14,TGTGCCAGCAGTGAATACGGGATAGTTGATACGCAGTATTTT,CASSEYGIVDTQYF
TRBV5-6,TRBJ1-2,.,12,TGTGCCAGCAGCTTGACAGACTATGGCTACACCTTC,CASSLTDYGYTF
TRBV19,TRBJ1-2,.,14,TGTGCCAGTAGTATAGGGGAGTTCAACTATGGCTACACCTTC,CASSIGEFNYGYTF
TRBV28,TRBJ1-5,.,16,TGTGCCATCCTAGGAGGGGACCTATATAGCAATCAGCCCCAGCATTTT,CAILGGDLYSNQPQHF
TRBV5-1,TRBJ2-7,.,13,TGCGCCAGCAGCTTGTACGGGACCTACGAGCAGTACTTC,CASSLYGTYEQYF
TRBV4-1,TRBJ1-2,TRBD1,18,TGCGCCAGCAGCCAAGGTTTTGGACAGGGAGTTAAACGCTATGGCTACACCTTC,CASSQGFGQGVKRYGYTF
TRBV6-1,TRBJ2-3,TRBD1,15,TGTGCCAGCAGTCAAAACAGGGGGCTCCCAGATACGCAGTATTTT,CASSQNRGLPDTQYF
TRBV28,TRBJ2-3,TRBD2,17,TGTGCCAGCAGTCTGCCCGGGACTAGCGGGAGGACGAGTACGCAGTATTTT,CASSLPGTSGRTSTQYF
TRBV5-1,TRBJ2-3,TRBD1,16,TGCGCCAGCAGCTTAACAGGGGACGAAGGGCCAGATACGCAGTATTTT,CASSLTGDEGPDTQYF
TRBV6-5,TRBJ2-7,.,13,TGTGCCAGCAGTTACGAGGGCTCCTACGAGCAGTACTTC,CASSYEGSYEQYF
TRBV5-6,TRBJ2-7,.,13,TGTGCCAGCAGCTTGGTGCTAGCCGGCGAGCAGTACTTC,CASSLVLAGEQYF
TRBV14,TRBJ1-2,.,13,TGTGCCAGCAGCCAAGTACAGGGCTATGGCTACACCTTC,CASSQVQGYGYTF
TRBV6-5,TRBJ2-7,.,14,TGTGCCAGCAGCAGATACGGGAGTTCGGACGAGCAGTACTTC,CASSRYGSSDEQYF
TRBV5-5,TRBJ1-1,.,15,TGTGCCAGCAGCTTGGTAGGGACACCGAACACTGAAGCCTTCTTT,CASSLVGTPNTEAFF
TRBV28,TRBJ1-6,.,11,TGTGCCACCTCGACTGGTTCACCCCTCCACTTT,CATSTGSPLHF
TRBV7-9,TRBJ2-7,TRBD2,15,TGTGCCAGCAGCTTATTGCGGGAGCAGGTGGGCGAGCAGTACTTC,CASSLLREQVGEQYF
TRBV28,TRBJ1-5,TRBD1,14,TGTGCCAGCAGTTTAACAGGGGTTGCTCAGCCCCAGCATTTT,CASSLTGVAQPQHF
TRBV29-1,TRBJ2-7,TRBD1,15,TGCAGCGCCGGAGGGACAGGGTTTGGGGCCTACGAGCAGTACTTC,CSAGGTGFGAYEQYF
TRBV4-3,TRBJ1-1,.,15,TGCGCCAGCAGCCAAGATGGCTTTATGAACACTGAAGCTTTCTTT,CASSQDGFMNTEAFF
TRBV19,TRBJ2-7,TRBD1,13,TGTGCCAGTAGTACAGGACAGGGGGACGAGCAGTACTTC,CASSTGQGDEQYF
TRBV7-9,TRBJ1-1,.,12,TGTGCCAGCAGCTTCCCCGGCACTGAAGCTTTCTTT,CASSFPGTEAFF
TRBV5-1,TRBJ2-7,TRBD1,17,TGCGCCAGCAGCTTGGAATTAGTCGGGACAGGGTCCTACGAGCAGTACTTC,CASSLELVGTGSYEQYF
TRBV15,TRBJ2-7,.,15,TGTGCCACCAGCAGCGAATTGACATCCTCCTACGAGCAGTACTTC,CATSSELTSSYEQYF
TRBV27,TRBJ1-1,.,14,TGTGCCAGCAGTTTAATGAGGGTGAACACTGAAGCTTTCTTT,CASSLMRVNTEAFF
TRBV11-2,TRBJ2-3,.,15,TGTGCCAGCAGCTTAGTTTCGACAGCCACAGATACGCAGTATTTT,CASSLVSTATDTQYF
TRBV18,TRBJ2-2,TRBD2,15,TGTGCCAGCTCAACAGCGGGAGGATTCGCCGGGGAGCTGTTTTTT,CASSTAGGFAGELFF
TRBV11-2,TRBJ1-2,TRBD1,14,TGTGCCAGCAGCCCAACTACAGGGGTCTATGGCTACACCTTC,CASSPTTGVYGYTF
TRBV27,TRBJ1-2,TRBD1,13,TGTGCCAGCAGTCCGGGACAGGGTTATGGCTACACCTTC,CASSPGQGYGYTF
TRBV2,TRBJ2-3,TRBD2,15,TGTGCCAGCGTTTCTAGCGGGAGATTGACAGATACGCAGTATTTT,CASVSSGRLTDTQYF
TRBV19,TRBJ2-6,.,17,TGTGCCAGTAGTATGACAGGACCTAGCTCTGGGGCCAACGTCCTGACTTTC,CASSMTGPSSGANVLTF
TRBV21-1,TRBJ2-7,.,18,TGTGCCAGCAGCGGGGGGACCCTAGCGGGAGGGCCTCAGGCCGAGCAGTACTTC,CASSGGTLAGGPQAEQYF
TRBV9,TRBJ2-1,.,15,TGTGCCAGCAGCGTAGACGGGAGTCAAAACAATGAGCAGTTCTTC,CASSVDGSQNNEQFF
TRBV27,TRBJ2-2,.,18,TGTGCCAGCAGTTTATTGGGTTCCGGCAGGACGAACACCGGGGAGCTGTTTTTT,CASSLLGSGRTNTGELFF
TRBV7-9,TRBJ1-1,.,16,TGTGCCAGCAGCTTGGGCCTGGGGGGGGCGAACACTGAAGCTTTCTTT,CASSLGLGGANTEAFF
TRBV19,TRBJ1-1,.,18,TGTGCCAGTAGGCACCGGATCTTACTTGCGGACAGAAACACTGAAGCTTTCTTT,CASRHRILLADRNTEAFF